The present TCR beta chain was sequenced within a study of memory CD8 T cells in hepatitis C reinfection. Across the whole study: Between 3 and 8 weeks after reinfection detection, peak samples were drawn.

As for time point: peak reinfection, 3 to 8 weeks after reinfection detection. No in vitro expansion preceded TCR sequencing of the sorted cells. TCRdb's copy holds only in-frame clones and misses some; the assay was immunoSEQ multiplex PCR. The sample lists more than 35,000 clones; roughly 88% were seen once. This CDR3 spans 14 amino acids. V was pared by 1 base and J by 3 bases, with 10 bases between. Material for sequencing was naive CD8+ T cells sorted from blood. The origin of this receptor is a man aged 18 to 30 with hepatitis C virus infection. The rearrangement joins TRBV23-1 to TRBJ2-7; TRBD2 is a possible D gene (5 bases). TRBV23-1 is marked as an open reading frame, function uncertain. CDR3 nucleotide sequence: TGCGCCAGCAGTCAATTGGACGGACTCTACGAGCAGTACTTC. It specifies CASSQLDGLYEQYF.